This TCR beta chain was captured in a study of cytomegalovirus exposure and HLA in healthy donors (dated by TCRdb to the late 2010s). The study in broad terms: According to an earlier analysis of 550 to 750 of the donors, 200 million or so T cells yielded 117 million unique TCR beta sequences and 250 to 350 Gb of sequence data. About 280 gigabases of sequencing data and approximately 92 million unique TCR sequences made up an early release that covered 640 HLA-typed donors. Of the roughly 390 genotyped donors, around 81% fell in the genetic ancestry cluster associated with self-reported Caucasian donors. The aim of the study was to test whether cataloging public T cell receptors could identify signatures of past pathogen exposure. The T cell repertoires of 666 subjects were profiled by immunosequencing and related to cytomegalovirus serostatus. Along with the approximately 620-subject first cohort, a separate validation cohort of roughly 110 different subjects was used. The study combined high-throughput TCR immunosequencing, statistical association of individual TCRs with disease status, and machine learning to predict cytomegalovirus infection status. A later analysis re-examined previously published TCR beta repertoires from about 670 donors and added high-resolution HLA genotyping to investigate patterns of TCR occurrence. The later analysis used no new phenotypic data to find candidate immune exposures, relying instead on TCR beta sequences and their occurrence across donors. To decide whether each TCR beta V gene segment behaved as functional or pseudogenic, an earlier analysis of some 600 of the donors relied on high-throughput TCR beta sequencing. Donor age, sex, ethnicity and CMV serostatus were compiled together with the repertoire data. Genome-wide SNP genotypes for about 65% of the 666 donors were used in a later genetic analysis, which treated that subset as a discovery cohort. Every repertoire in the discovery cohort had been generated on one and the same sequencing platform. HLA typing included class I and class II loci at four-digit resolution. Typing coverage varied by locus: roughly 629-630 donors for A, B, C, DRB1 and DQB1; 500 to 550 for DQA1; over 600 for DPA1; about 450 for DPB1. Because of strong linkage in the cohort, a handful of DR-DQ haplotypes were treated as single units for association and clustering. Across under 500 genotyped donors of the cohort, an average of roughly 250,000 unique TCR beta nucleotide sequences per donor were sequenced, and roughly a sixth of those sequences were non-productive. The full study reports these points: The 87-base-pair reads could not distinguish some IMGT-functional V segments, including TRBV6-2 and TRBV6-3, so those segments were excluded. A later analysis associated 15,000 or so TCR beta sequences with specific HLA alleles at a false discovery rate of 0.05. HLA typing was unavailable for some donors at each locus, so association tests used only the typed subset. Strong co-occurrence of HLA alleles, especially DR and DQ, made assigning TCR associations to individual alleles difficult. A few of the identified cytomegalovirus-associated TCR beta chains were confirmed in vitro to be specific for cytomegalovirus antigens. Broadly in line with IMGT annotations, most TCR beta V segments showed up in productive rearrangements about 87% or about 30% of the time in an earlier analysis of approximately 600 of the donors. In both the original and validation cohorts, the classifier was reported to diagnose cytomegalovirus status with high specificity and sensitivity. According to a later analysis, parvovirus B19, influenza, CMV and Epstein-Barr virus appeared linked to several top co-occurrence clusters. CMV serostatus was the only immune exposure information available for the cohort. Most CMV-associated TCR beta chains appeared to be HLA-restricted in a later analysis, and the HLA associations seemed to be driven largely by CMV exposure. According to a later genetic analysis, donors in an Asian-associated ancestry cluster had fewer N-insertions in productive TCRs than the approximately 710-donor mean. An association between a missense DCLRE1C variant and V-gene and J-gene trimming of TCR beta chains was found in a later genetic analysis and replicated in an independent cohort. Presence/absence analyses assumed roughly uniform sequencing depth across donors, an assumption that may not hold. A further reported finding was that TCR beta sequences accurately predicted the HLA-A and HLA-B alleles for most subjects in the first cohort. While some public TCRs were present in many individuals, most TCR sequences turned up only very rarely across donors. Linkage disequilibrium might explain the correlated functional status among segregating V segments, but an unknown experimental factor could not be excluded. According to the authors, the approach could potentially be generalized to other disease states and immunological phenotypes. In this cohort, only TCR beta chains were sequenced, and detectable features were limited by the absence of alpha or paired-chain data. A later analysis found that HLA-associated TCR beta chains were more clonally expanded and had lower generation probabilities than equally common non-associated chains. Because counts were too low, around 17 rarely observed V segments, including chromosome 9 orphons, were left out of the earlier analysis of 500 to 650 of the donors. A group of highly shared sequence variants was considered likely to be a technical artifact of the sequencing pipeline. In a later analysis, the rate of TCR association differed among HLA loci, with DRB1 alleles having the most associated TCRs and HLA-C alleles having the fewest. The study listed 150 to 200 TCR beta chains as associated with cytomegalovirus.

The cohort was made up of roughly 670 healthy bone marrow donors. All cohort members were sampled while nominally healthy, although unrecorded immune exposures were likely present. The donor tested CMV seronegative, placing the donor among the 350 to 400 seronegative members of the cohort. Every donor gave a peripheral blood sample, and the peripheral blood mononuclear cells from that sample were used for TCR beta sequencing. Genomic DNA was extracted from the blood cell samples with the Qiagen DNeasy Blood Extraction Kit. The protocol used for the library was the immunoSEQ multiplex PCR assay. For the multiplex PCR, a mixture combining 60 forward primers for TCR Vbeta segments and 13 reverse primers for TCR Jbeta segments was used. The CDR3 region of rearranged TCR beta genes was amplified from genomic DNA by a multiplex PCR assay. On the Illumina HiSeq System, the amplified TCR beta libraries were sequenced as 87-base-pair reads. Turning to the authors' computational methods: In a later analysis, around 80 million unique TCR beta chains were counted across the 690 or so repertoires, and roughly 11 million of these chains were shared by at least two donors. A nearest-neighbor algorithm error-corrected the raw reads and collapsed the reads into unique sequences, merging closely related sequences to remove PCR and sequencing errors. V, D and J gene segments were assigned by aligning CDR3 sequences to IMGT reference sequences. For a sequence to be retained, a match of at least six nucleotides was required to both a V gene segment and a J gene segment. A rearrangement was called productive if the CDR3 had no stop codons and remained in frame with V and J, and every other rearrangement was called non-productive. Following IMGT convention, CDR3 was defined as the stretch from the second conserved V-encoded cysteine up to the conserved J-encoded phenylalanine. The earlier analysis of approximately 590 of the donors excluded any sequence lacking an unambiguous match to a single V gene segment. An earlier analysis of 500 to 700 of the donors classified V segments as functional when productive rearrangements were above 56.7% and as segregating when the standard deviation between donors was above 5%. A statistical classification framework was built for diagnosing cytomegalovirus status from the catalog of TCR beta chain sequences. V and J gene assignment, in a later analysis, came from comparing TCR nucleotide sequences with IMGT/GENE-DB human TR gene sequences. The TCRdist pipeline was used in a later analysis to assign CDR3 sequences and most-parsimonious VDJ recombination scenarios. A later analysis defined each TCR beta chain by its CDR3 amino acid sequence plus V-gene family, and excluded reads lacking a unique V-gene family. A later analysis removed over 500 highly shared, low-generation-probability nucleotide sequences to deal with suspected cross-contamination and a sequencing artifact. For each public chain, a later analysis derived a clonal expansion index from normalized ranks of inferred template counts within each repertoire. In a later analysis, generation probabilities were computed using a VDJ recombination model fitted to out-of-frame rearrangements, and the results were checked against IGoR. In a later analysis, TCR-TCR, TCR-HLA and TCR-CMV co-occurrence was scored with hypergeometric tests, and a repertoire-size bias correction was applied to TCR pairs. False discovery rates were estimated in a later analysis by permuting HLA or CMV assignments 20 times. In a later analysis, co-occurring TCRs were grouped with DBSCAN, and TCRdist sequence similarity was added when clustering was performed within HLA-allele-positive subsets. Repertoires with fewer than 30,000 or more than 120,000 public chains, plus five repertoires with anomalous nucleotide sharing, were excluded from co-occurrence clustering. TCRdb retrieved this table from immuneACCESS and kept in-frame rearrangements only. Not all clones are present; in checked studies, unresolved V genes account for under half, and no reason is known for the remainder. That table gives V, J and clone size, and the DNA gave D and trimming. The sample table contains roughly 150,000 clones; only one count was recorded for around 75% of them. The ten largest account for 2.3% of the sample.

Ends trimmed: V by 0 bases, J by 5 bases; bases unmatched to a gene: 2. The CDR3, cysteine through phenylalanine, is 14 amino acids long. The entry retains the CDR3 DNA only, 42 bases that are in frame from base 1. The CDR1 and CDR2 encoded by the germline V gene are MNHEY and SVGAGI. With respect to this clone: The target of this receptor is not known. One base away there is no much larger clone; base qualities are not given.

This sequence was found in a male donor in good health and CMV-seronegative. The sample was PBMCs. Rearrangement joined TRBV6-5 to TRBJ1-1, and TRBD1 matches 8 of the central bases. Read as DNA, the sequence is TGTGCCAGCAGTTACTCACAGGGGGGAACTGAAGCTTTCTTT. This codes for CASSYSQGGTEAFF.